What follows are 21 T cell receptor beta chains derived from one specimen sequenced in a study of OX40 agonist ivuxolimab in advanced cancers. Sequenced by immunoSEQ multiplex PCR; TCRdb stores in-frame clones only, minus some. The table lists approximately 57,000 clones, 88% of them singletons. Sequencing used CD4+ or CD8+ T cells sorted from blood, obtained in a trial of the OX40 agonist ivuxolimab. Source of these receptors: an adult with an advanced solid tumor such as melanoma, head and neck, liver or kidney cancer.

V gene TRBV28 combines with J gene TRBJ1-4, with D tentatively TRBD1 (5 bases). The CDR3 spans 14 residues. V was trimmed by 4 bases and J by 5 bases, leaving 11 bases between them. Germline CDR1 MDHEN, CDR2 SYDVKM. The CDR3 protein is CASSSSGLNEKLFF. The DNA for the CDR3 is TGTGCCAGCAGTTCGTCAGGGTTAAATGAAAAACTGTTTTTT.

This chain joins TRBV14 and TRBJ2-1; D is unresolved. The length of the CDR3 is 17 residues. V lost 1 base and J 5 bases, leaving 18 bases between the germline ends. The germline V gene has CDR1 SGHDN and CDR2 FVKESK. CDR3 amino acids: CASSQVFRSNVNNEQFF. CDR3 DNA: TGTGCCAGCAGCCAAGTATTCCGGTCAAACGTCAACAATGAGCAGTTCTTC.

The chain links TRBV28 to TRBJ2-7; TRBD1 aligns across 7 bases. CDR1 is MDHEN and CDR2 is SYDVKM in the germline V gene. V shed 5 bases, J shed 4 bases, and the junction held 8 bases outside the gene matches. This CDR3 spans 14 amino acids. In DNA form, the CDR3 reads TGTGCCAGCAGTCAGGCGACAGGGTTGTACGAGCAGTACTTC. Translation: CASSQATGLYEQYF.

The J gene is TRBJ1-2, the V gene TRBV6-5; 11 nucleotides align to TRBD1. The ends lost 0 bases at V and 8 bases at J; junction bases unmatched: 5. In germline, CDR1 is MNHEY, CDR2 SVGAGI. This CDR3 comprises 15 residues. Written as DNA, the CDR3 is TGTGCCAGCAGTTACTCCTGGGACAGGGGGTTGGGCTACACCTTC. It is translated as CASSYSWDRGLGYTF.

This clone was found once. The CDR3 spells CASSALAVDQETQYF. The CDR3 bases are TGTGCCAGCAGCGCACTAGCGGTGGACCAAGAGACCCAGTACTTC. The chain is built from TRBV7-6 and TRBJ2-5, with 8 nucleotides matching TRBD2. The junction had 5 bases not matched to a gene; V was cut back by 5 bases and J by 0 bases. From germline, CDR1 is SGHVS and CDR2 FNYEAQ. This CDR3 comprises 15 residues. Variable domain in full (rest from reference TRBV7-6 and TRBJ2-5): GAGVSQSPRYKVTKRGQDVALRCDPISGHVSLYWYRQALGQGPEFLTYFNYEAQQDKSGLPNDRFSAERPEGSISTLTIQRTEQRDSAMYRCASSALAVDQETQYFGPGTRLLVL.

The chain has TRBV5-1 and TRBJ2-2, with a tentative D call TRBD1 (6 bases). Germline loops: CDR1 SGHRS, CDR2 YFSETQ. V was shortened by 4 bases and J by 4 bases, with 14 bases between the two germline ends. CDR3 length equals 15 residues. The CDR3 loop reads CASSVDSLPTGELFF. The CDR3 nucleotides read TGCGCCAGCAGCGTGGACAGTCTTCCCACCGGGGAGCTGTTTTTT.

This clone was detected once. This chain links TRBV5-8 with TRBJ2-5, with 9 bases identical to TRBD1. CDR1 is SGHTS and CDR2 is YDEGEE in the germline V gene. V lost 4 bases and J lost 5; bases outside the gene matches: 9. The length of the CDR3 is 15 residues. The CDR3 protein is CASSLTGTGRETQYF. Here the CDR3 DNA reads TGTGCCAGCAGCCTAACGGGGACAGGGCGGGAGACCCAGTACTTC.

This rearrangement joins TRBV11-1 to TRBJ2-7, with 10 bases fitting TRBD1. Germline V gene lookup returns CDR1 SGHAT and CDR2 FQDESV (reference sequence). V was clipped by 6 bases and J by 5 bases; unmatched bases: 10. The CDR3 loop spans 15 amino acids. CDR3 loop: CASSLTGGARHEQYF. Written as DNA, the CDR3 is TGTGCCAGCAGTCTGACAGGGGGCGCACGGCACGAGCAGTACTTC. The full variable domain, rest sourced from reference TRBV11-1 and TRBJ2-7, is EAEVAQSPRYKITEKSQAVAFWCDPISGHATLYWYRQILGQGPELLVQFQDESVVDDSQLPKDRFSAERLKGVDSTLKIQPAELGDSAMYLCASSLTGGARHEQYFGPGTRLTVT.

The chain uses TRBV29-1 and TRBJ2-7; TRBD2 matches 7 bases. The CDR3 consists of 13 residues. V was clipped by 4 bases and J by 2 bases; unmatched bases: 5. The germline V gene encodes CDR1 SQVTM and CDR2 ANQGSEA. This CDR3 is CSVVASGTYEQYF. CDR3 DNA sequence: TGCAGCGTTGTGGCTAGCGGAACCTACGAGCAGTACTTC.

This clone came up once. The chain has TRBV4-1 and TRBJ1-3, with D perhaps TRBD1 (5 bases). The CDR3 is 16 amino acids. CDR1 is MGHRA, CDR2 YSYEKL, per germline. Deletions cut 0 bases from V and 0 bases from J, with 9 bases between. The CDR3 nucleotides read TGCGCCAGCAGCCAAGAACGGGGCATCTCTGGAAACACCATATATTTT. This translates into CASSQERGISGNTIYF.

V gene TRBV2 combines with J gene TRBJ2-3; D is unclear. The CDR3 runs 15 residues. Trimming took 1 base from V and 0 from J, leaving 8 bases between them. Germline lookup yields CDR1 SNHLY and CDR2 FYNNEI. CDR3 bases: TGTGCCAGCAGTGAAGACTTACCTAGCACAGATACGCAGTATTTT. As protein: CASSEDLPSTDTQYF.

The chain employs TRBV11-2 and TRBJ2-3; unclear D gene. Germline loops: CDR1 SGHAT, CDR2 FQNNGV. CDR3 size: 12 residues. Between the trimmed V and J ends, which lost 1 base and 6 bases, there was a span of 5 bases. The CDR3 loop is CASSLVVDTQYF. The CDR3 nucleotides are TGTGCCAGCAGCTTAGTGGTTGATACGCAGTATTTT. Based on the CDR3 plus reference TRBV11-2 and TRBJ2-3, the full variable domain is EAGVAQSPRYKIIEKRQSVAFWCNPISGHATLYWYQQILGQGPKLLIQFQNNGVVDDSQLPKDRFSAERLKGVDSTLKIQPAKLEDSAVYLCASSLVVDTQYFGPGTRLTVL.

This rearrangement joins TRBV7-9 to TRBJ1-3, with D uncertain. The CDR3 contains 16 residues. CDR1 and CDR2 from the germline V gene are SEHNR and FQNEAQ (reference sequence). Deletions cut 4 bases from V and 0 bases from J, with 13 bases between. CDR3: CASSSIPLYSGNTIYF. The CDR3 coding sequence is TGTGCCAGCAGCTCTATACCCCTTTACTCTGGAAACACCATATATTTT.

This clone was recorded once. This sequence joins TRBV5-1 and TRBJ2-3, with D possibly being TRBD1 (6 bases). There are 17 residues in the CDR3. V was clipped by 1 base and J by 0 bases, with 15 bases between them. Looked up from germline, CDR1 is SGHRS and CDR2 is YFSETQ. CDR3 in DNA: TGCGCCAGCAGCTTGCCCCGGGCTAGGGGGAGCACAGATACGCAGTATTTT. As protein: CASSLPRARGSTDTQYF.

This clone was picked up a small number of times. This chain joins TRBV10-1 and TRBJ2-5; 7 bases are shared with TRBD1. Germline V gene sequence: CDR1 WNHNN, CDR2 SYGVQD (reference sequence). The trim removed 3 bases at V and 3 bases at J, leaving 7 bases unmatched. The CDR3 is 15 amino acids. The CDR3 protein is CASSEGTANKETQYF. Written as DNA, the CDR3 is TGCGCCAGCAGTGAAGGGACAGCCAATAAAGAGACCCAGTACTTC.

J is TRBJ1-3 and V is TRBV10-3; possible D gene TRBD1, 5 bases. Germline V gene lookup returns CDR1 ENHRY and CDR2 SYGVKD. Between the trimmed V and J ends, which lost 10 bases and 0 bases, there was a span of 7 bases. The CDR3 is 12 amino acids. In DNA form, the CDR3 reads TGTGCCAGCGGGGGCTCTGGAAACACCATATATTTT. As protein: CASGGSGNTIYF.

The gene calls are TRBV7-3 and TRBJ1-6; the D gene is possibly TRBD1 (6 bases). Germline-derived CDR1 and CDR2 are SGHTA and FQGTGA. The CDR3 consists of 14 residues. V was shortened by 2 bases and J by 10 bases, with 12 bases between the two germline ends. Here the CDR3 reads CASSLSRGGSPLHF. The CDR3 nucleotides read TGTGCCAGCAGCTTATCCAGGGGCGGGTCACCCCTCCACTTT.

The gene calls are TRBV15 and TRBJ2-1; possible D gene TRBD2, 6 bases. V was trimmed by 3 bases and J by 5 bases, leaving 11 bases between them. This CDR3 is 14 amino acids long. Germline V gene data show CDR1 as LNHNV and CDR2 as YYDKDF (reference sequence). As DNA, the CDR3 is TGTGCCACCAGCAGTAGTGGGGGGAACAATGAGCAGTTCTTC. This sequence encodes CATSSSGGNNEQFF.

The chain uses TRBV10-1 and TRBJ2-3, with TRBD1 identical over 7 bases. The V gene's germline CDR1 is WNHNN and CDR2 SYGVQD (reference sequence). The CDR3 covers 13 residues. Trimming cost V 6 bases and J 3 bases; bases outside gene matches: 3. CDR3 residues: CASSDRETDTQYF. As DNA, the CDR3 is TGCGCCAGCAGCGACAGGGAAACAGATACGCAGTATTTT.

J is TRBJ2-5 and V is TRBV28; D is unresolved. The CDR3 extends over 13 amino acids. Germline CDR1 is MDHEN and CDR2 is SYDVKM. V lost 6 bases and J lost 4, with 12 bases in between. This CDR3 is CASSPGSGETQYF. The DNA of the CDR3 is TGTGCCAGCAGCCCAGGTTCGGGAGAGACCCAGTACTTC.

The V gene is TRBV14, the J gene TRBJ1-2; a possible D gene is TRBD1 (5 bases). Trimming stripped 2 bases from V and 2 bases from J, with 6 bases between. Germline CDR1 SGHDN, CDR2 FVKESK. The CDR3 has 13 residues. The CDR3 DNA reads as TGTGCCAGCAGCCAACGGGGGAACTATGGCTACACCTTC. This encodes CASSQRGNYGYTF.